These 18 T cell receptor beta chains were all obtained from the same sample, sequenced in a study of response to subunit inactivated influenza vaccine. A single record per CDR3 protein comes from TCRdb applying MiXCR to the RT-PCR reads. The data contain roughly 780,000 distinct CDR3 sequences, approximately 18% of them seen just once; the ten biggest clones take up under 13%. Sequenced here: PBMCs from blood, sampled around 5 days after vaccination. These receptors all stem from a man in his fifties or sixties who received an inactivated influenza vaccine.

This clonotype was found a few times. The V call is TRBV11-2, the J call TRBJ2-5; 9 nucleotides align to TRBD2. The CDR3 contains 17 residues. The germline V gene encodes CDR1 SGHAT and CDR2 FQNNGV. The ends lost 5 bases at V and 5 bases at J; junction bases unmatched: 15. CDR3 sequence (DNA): TGTGCCAGCAGCGCCGGAGTAGCGGGAGTAGTCGTGGAGACCCAGTACTTC. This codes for CASSAGVAGVVVETQYF.

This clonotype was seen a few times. DNA of the CDR3: TGTGCCAGCAGCGTAGGCGGGCGGGAGGATGAGCAGTTCTTC. Its protein product is CASSVGGREDEQFF. The V call is TRBV9, the J call TRBJ2-1, with 8 bases matching TRBD2. V lost 0 bases to trimming and J lost 8 bases; unmatched junction nucleotides: 4. CDR3 length equals 14 residues. The germline V gene has CDR1 SGDLS and CDR2 YYNGEE.

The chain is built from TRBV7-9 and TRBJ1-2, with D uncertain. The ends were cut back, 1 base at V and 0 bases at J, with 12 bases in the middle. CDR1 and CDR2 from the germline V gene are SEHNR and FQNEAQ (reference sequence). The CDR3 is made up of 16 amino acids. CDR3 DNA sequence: TGTGCCAGCAGCTTAGTGCCGCCGCCGTCTAACTATGGCTACACCTTC. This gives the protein CASSLVPPPSNYGYTF.

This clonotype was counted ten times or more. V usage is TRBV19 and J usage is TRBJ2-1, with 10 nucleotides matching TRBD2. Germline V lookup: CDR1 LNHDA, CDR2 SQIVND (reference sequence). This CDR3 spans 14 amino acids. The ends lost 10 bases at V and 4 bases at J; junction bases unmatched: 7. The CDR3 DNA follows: TGTGCCATCTCAGCGGGAGGGCCTTACAATGAGCAGTTCTTC. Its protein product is CAISAGGPYNEQFF. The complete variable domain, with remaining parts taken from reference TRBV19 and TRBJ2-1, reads DGGITQSPKYLFRKEGQNVTLSCEQNLNHDAMYWYRQDPGQGLRLIYYSQIVNDFQKGDIAEGYSVSREKKESFPLTVTSAQKNPTAFYLCAISAGGPYNEQFFGPGTRLTVL.

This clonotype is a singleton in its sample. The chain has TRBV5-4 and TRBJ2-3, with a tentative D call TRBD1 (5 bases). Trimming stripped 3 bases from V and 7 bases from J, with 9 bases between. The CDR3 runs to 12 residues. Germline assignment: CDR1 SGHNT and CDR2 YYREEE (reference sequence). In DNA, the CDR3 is TGTGCCAGCAGCTCAGACAGTAATACGCAGTATTTT. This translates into CASSSDSNTQYF.

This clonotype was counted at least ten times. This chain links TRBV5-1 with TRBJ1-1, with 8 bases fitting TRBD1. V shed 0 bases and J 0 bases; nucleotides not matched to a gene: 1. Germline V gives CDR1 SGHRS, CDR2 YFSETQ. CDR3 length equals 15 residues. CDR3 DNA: TGCGCCAGCAGCTTGGGACAGGGGCTGAACACTGAAGCTTTCTTT. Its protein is CASSLGQGLNTEAFF.

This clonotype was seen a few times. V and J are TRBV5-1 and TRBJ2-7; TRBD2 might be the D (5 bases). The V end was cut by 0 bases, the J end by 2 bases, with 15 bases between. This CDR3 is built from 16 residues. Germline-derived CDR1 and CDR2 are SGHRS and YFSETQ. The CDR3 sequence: CASSLGSGLIAYEQYF. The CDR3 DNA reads TGCGCCAGCAGCTTGGGCTCCGGACTGATTGCCTACGAGCAGTACTTC.

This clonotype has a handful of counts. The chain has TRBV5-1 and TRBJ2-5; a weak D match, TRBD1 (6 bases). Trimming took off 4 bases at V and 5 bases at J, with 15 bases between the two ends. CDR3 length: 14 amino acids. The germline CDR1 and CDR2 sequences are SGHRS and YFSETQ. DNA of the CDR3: TGCGCCAGCAGCATACAGGGTAACCGGGAGACCCAGTACTTC. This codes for CASSIQGNRETQYF. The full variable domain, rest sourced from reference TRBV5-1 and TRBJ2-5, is KAGVTQTPRYLIKTRGQQVTLSCSPISGHRSVSWYQQTPGQGLQFLFEYFSETQRNKGNFPGRFSGRQFSNSRSEMNVSTLELGDSALYLCASSIQGNRETQYFGPGTRLLVL.

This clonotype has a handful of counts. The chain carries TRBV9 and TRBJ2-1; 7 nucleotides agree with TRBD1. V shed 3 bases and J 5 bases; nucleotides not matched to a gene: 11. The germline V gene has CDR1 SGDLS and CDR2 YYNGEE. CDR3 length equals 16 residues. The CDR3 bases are TGTGCCAGCAGCGCCTTACCGGGACAGAAAAACAATGAGCAGTTCTTC. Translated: CASSALPGQKNNEQFF.

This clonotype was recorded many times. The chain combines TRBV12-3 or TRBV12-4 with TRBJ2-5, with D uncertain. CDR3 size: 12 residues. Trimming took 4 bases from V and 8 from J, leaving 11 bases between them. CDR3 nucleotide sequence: TGTGCCAGCAGTTCCGCGAGGCGAACCCAGTACTTC. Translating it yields CASSSARRTQYF.

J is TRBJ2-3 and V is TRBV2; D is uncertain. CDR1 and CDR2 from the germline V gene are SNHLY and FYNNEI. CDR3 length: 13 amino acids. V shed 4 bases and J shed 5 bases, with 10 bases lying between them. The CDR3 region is CASSVEALDTQYF. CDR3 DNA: TGTGCCAGCAGTGTTGAGGCACTAGATACGCAGTATTTT.

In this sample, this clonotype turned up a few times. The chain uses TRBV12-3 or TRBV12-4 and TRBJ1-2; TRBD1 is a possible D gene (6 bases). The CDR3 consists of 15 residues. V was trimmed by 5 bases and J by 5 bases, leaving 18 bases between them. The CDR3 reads CASSLGQTFGYGYTF. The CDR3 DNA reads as TGTGCCAGCAGTCTCGGACAGACTTTTGGATATGGCTACACCTTC.

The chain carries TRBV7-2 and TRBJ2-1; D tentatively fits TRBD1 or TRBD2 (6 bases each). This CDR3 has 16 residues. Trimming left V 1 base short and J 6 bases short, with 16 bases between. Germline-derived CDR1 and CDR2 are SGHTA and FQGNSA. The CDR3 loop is CASSLEGDSGRNEQFF. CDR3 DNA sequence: TGTGCCAGCAGCTTAGAGGGGGACTCGGGTCGCAATGAGCAGTTCTTC.

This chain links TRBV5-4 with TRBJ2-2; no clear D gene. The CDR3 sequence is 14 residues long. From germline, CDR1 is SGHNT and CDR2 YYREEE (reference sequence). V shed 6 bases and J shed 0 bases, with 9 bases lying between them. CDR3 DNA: TGTGCCAGCAATCTGGCAGCGAACACCGGGGAGCTGTTTTTT. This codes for CASNLAANTGELFF. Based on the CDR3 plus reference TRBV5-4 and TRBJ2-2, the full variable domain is ETGVTQSPTHLIKTRGQQVTLRCSSQSGHNTVSWYQQALGQGPQFIFQYYREEENGRGNFPPRFSGLQFPNYSSELNVNALELDDSALYLCASNLAANTGELFFGEGSRLTVL.

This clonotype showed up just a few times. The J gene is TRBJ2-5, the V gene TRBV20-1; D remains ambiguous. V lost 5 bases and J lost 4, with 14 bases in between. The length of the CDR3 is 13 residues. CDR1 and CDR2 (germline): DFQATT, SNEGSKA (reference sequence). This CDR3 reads CSASVSVGETQYF. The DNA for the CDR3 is TGCAGTGCTTCTGTGAGCGTAGGAGAGACCCAGTACTTC.

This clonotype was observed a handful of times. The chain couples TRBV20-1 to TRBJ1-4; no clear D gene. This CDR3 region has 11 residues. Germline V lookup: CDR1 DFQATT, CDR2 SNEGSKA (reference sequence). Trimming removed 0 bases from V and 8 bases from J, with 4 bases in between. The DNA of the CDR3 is TGCAGTGCTAGAGAGGGGGAAAAACTGTTTTTT. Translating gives CSAREGEKLFF.

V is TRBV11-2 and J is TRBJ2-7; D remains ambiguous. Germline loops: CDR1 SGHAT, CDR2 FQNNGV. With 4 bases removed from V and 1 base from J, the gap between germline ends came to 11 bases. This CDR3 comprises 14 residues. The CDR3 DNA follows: TGTGCCAGCAGCTACCCTAAGACTTCCTACGAGCAGTACTTC. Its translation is CASSYPKTSYEQYF.

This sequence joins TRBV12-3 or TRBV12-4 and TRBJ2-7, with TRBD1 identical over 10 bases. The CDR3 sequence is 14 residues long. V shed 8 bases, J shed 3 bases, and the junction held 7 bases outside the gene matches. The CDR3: CASGGGQGGYEQYF. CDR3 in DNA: TGTGCCAGCGGGGGAGGACAGGGGGGCTACGAGCAGTACTTC.